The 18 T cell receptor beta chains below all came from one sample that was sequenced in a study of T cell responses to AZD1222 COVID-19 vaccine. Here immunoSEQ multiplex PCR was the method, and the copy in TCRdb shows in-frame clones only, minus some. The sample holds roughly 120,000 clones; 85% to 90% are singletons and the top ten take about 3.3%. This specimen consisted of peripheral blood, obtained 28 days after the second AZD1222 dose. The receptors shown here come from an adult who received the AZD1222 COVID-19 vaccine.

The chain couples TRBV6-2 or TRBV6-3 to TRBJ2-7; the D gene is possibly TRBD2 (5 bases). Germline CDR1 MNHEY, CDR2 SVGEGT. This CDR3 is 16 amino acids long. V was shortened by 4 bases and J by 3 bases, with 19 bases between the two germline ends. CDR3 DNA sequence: TGTGCCAGCAGTTGGCCTCAATCTTTACTAGACTACGAGCAGTACTTC. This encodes CASSWPQSLLDYEQYF.

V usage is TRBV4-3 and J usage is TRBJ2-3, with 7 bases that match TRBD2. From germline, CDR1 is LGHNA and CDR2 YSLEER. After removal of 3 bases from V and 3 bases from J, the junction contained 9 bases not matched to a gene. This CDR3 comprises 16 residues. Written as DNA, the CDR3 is TGCGCCAGCAGCCATAGTGCTAGCGGAATAACAGATACGCAGTATTTT. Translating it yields CASSHSASGITDTQYF.

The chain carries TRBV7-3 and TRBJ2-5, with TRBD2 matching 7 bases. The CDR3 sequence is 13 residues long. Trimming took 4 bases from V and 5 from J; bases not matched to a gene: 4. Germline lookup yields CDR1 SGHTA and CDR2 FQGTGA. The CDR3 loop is CASSSTSSETQYF. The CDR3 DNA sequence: TGTGCCAGCAGCTCGACTAGCTCGGAGACCCAGTACTTC.

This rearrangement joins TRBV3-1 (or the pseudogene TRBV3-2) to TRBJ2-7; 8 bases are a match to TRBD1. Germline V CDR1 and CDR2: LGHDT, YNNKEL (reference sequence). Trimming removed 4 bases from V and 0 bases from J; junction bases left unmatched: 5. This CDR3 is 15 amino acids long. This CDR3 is CASSLGQGSSYEQYF. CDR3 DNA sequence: TGTGCCAGCAGCCTAGGACAGGGCAGCTCCTACGAGCAGTACTTC.

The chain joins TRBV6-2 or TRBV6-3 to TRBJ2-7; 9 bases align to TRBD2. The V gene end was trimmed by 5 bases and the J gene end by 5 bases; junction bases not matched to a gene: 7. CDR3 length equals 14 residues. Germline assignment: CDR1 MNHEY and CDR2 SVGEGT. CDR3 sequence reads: CASSDGLASDEQYF. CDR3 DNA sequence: TGTGCCAGCAGTGACGGACTAGCGTCCGACGAGCAGTACTTC.

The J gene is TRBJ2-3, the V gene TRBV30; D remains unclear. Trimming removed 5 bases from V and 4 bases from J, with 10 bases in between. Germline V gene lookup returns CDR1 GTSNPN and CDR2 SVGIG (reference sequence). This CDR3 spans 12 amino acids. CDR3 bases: TGTGCCTGGGCGGATAGATCAGATACGCAGTATTTT. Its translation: CAWADRSDTQYF. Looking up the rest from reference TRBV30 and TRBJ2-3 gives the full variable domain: SQTIHQWPATLVQPVGSPLSLECTVEGTSNPNLYWYRQAAGRGLQLLFYSVGIGQISSEVPQNLSASRPQDRQFILSSKKLLLSDSGFYLCAWADRSDTQYFGPGTRLTVL.

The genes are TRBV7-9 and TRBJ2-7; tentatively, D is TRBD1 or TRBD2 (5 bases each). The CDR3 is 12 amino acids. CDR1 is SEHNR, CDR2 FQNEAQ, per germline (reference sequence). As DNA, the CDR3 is TGTGCATGGGGGTTAAGCTCCTACGAGCAGTACTTC. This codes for CAWGLSSYEQYF.

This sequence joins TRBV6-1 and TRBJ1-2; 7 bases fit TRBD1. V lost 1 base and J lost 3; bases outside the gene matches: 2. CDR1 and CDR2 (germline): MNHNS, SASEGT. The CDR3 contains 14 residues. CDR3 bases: TGTGCCAGCAGTGAAGGAGGGGGCGACTATGGCTACACCTTC. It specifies CASSEGGGDYGYTF.

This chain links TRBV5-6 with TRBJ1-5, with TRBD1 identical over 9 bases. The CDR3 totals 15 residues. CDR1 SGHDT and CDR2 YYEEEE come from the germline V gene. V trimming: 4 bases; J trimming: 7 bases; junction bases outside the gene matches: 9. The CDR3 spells CASSNTRDRVQPQHF. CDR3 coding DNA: TGTGCCAGCAGCAACACACGGGACAGGGTCCAGCCCCAGCATTTT.

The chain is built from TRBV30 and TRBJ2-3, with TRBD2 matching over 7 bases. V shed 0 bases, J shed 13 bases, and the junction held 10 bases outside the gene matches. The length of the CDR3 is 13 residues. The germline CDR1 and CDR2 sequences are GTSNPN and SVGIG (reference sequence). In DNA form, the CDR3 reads TGTGCCTGGAGTGTACTTGGGGGGGATGGGAAGTATTTT. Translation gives CAWSVLGGDGKYF.

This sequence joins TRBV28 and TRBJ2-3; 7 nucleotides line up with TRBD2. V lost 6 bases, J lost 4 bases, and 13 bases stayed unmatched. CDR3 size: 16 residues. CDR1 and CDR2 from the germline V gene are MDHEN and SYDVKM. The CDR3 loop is CASRTIGEGYSDTQYF. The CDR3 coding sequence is TGTGCCAGCAGAACTATCGGGGAGGGTTATTCAGATACGCAGTATTTT.

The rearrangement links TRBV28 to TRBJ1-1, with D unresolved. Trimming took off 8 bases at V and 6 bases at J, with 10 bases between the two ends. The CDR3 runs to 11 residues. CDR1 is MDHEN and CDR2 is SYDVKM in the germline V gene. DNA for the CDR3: TGTGCCAGCGAGTCTGCCGCTGAAGCTTTCTTT. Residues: CASESAAEAFF.

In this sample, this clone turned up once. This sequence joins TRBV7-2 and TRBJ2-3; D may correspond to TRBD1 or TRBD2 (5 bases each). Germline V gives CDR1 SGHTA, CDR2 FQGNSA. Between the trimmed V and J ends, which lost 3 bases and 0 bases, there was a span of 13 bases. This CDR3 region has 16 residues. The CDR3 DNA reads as TGTGCCAGCAGCTTGGGGACGCATGCTAGCACAGATACGCAGTATTTT. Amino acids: CASSLGTHASTDTQYF. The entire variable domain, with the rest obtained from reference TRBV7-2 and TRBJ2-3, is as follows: GAGVSQSPSNKVTEKGKDVELRCDPISGHTALYWYRQSLGQGLEFLIYFQGNSAPDKSGLPSDRFSAERTGGSVSTLTIQRTQQEDSAVYLCASSLGTHASTDTQYFGPGTRLTVL.

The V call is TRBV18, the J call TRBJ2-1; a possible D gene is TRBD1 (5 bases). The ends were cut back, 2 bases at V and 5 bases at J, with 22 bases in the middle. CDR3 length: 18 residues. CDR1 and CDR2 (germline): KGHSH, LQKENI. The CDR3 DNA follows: TGTGCCAGCTCACCAAAGGCGCCTGGCAGGGTGGTCGACAATGAGCAGTTCTTC. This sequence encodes CASSPKAPGRVVDNEQFF.

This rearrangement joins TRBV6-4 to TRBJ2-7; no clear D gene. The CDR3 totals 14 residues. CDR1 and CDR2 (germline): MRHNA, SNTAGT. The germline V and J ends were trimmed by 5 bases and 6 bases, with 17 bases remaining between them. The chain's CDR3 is CASSPDSLVGEQYF. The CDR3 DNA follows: TGTGCCAGCAGTCCCGATAGTTTAGTAGGCGAGCAGTACTTC.

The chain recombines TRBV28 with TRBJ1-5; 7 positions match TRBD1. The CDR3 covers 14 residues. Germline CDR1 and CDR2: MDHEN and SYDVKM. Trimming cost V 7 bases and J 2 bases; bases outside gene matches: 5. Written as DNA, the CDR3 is TGTGCCAGCATCAGGGGGACGGGCAATCAGCCCCAGCATTTT. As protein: CASIRGTGNQPQHF.

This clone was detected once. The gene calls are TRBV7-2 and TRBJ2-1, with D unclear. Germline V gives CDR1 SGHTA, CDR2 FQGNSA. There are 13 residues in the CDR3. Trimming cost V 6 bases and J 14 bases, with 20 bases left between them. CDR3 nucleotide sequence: TGTGCCAGCAGGCCGGTTTCGGTAGATGTGAAGTTCTTC. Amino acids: CASRPVSVDVKFF.

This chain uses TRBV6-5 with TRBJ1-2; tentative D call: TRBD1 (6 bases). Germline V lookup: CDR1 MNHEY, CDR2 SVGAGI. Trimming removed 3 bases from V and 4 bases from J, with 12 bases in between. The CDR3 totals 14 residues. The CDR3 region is CASSYPGGIYGYTF. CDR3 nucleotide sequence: TGTGCCAGCAGTTATCCGGGGGGCATCTATGGCTACACCTTC.